Sequencing of this T cell receptor beta chain was carried out in a study of response to subunit inactivated influenza vaccine. TCRdb itself ran the RT-PCR reads through MiXCR, one entry per CDR3 protein. The sample includes 450,000 to 600,000 distinct CDR3 sequences, about 15% of them seen just once. The CDR3 is 17 amino acids. The V segment lost 5 bases and the J segment 5 bases; nucleotides outside the gene matches: 11. Germline V gene data show CDR1 as SGHTA and CDR2 as FQGNSA. The source is a man aged 50 to 75 who received an inactivated influenza vaccine. Sequences were derived from CD4+ T cells sorted from PBMCs, sampled less than 25 months after vaccination. This chain links TRBV7-2 with TRBJ2-2; 10 positions match TRBD2. The CDR3 bases are TGTGCCAGCAGCCCGGCTAGCGGGAGACCTAAAACCGGGGAGCTGTTTTTT. This translates into CASSPASGRPKTGELFF.